This TCR beta chain was identified during a study of blood T cells in healthy people across ages. Sample-barcoded 5' priming and a J-beta primer mix drove a second PCR of about 6 to 12 cycles. Every molecule of cDNA carried a tag from a template-switch adaptor with 12 random nucleotides. TCRdb processed the 5' RACE reads anew with MiXCR; each CDR3 protein has one entry. The sample includes 1.5 million to 2 million distinct CDR3 sequences, roughly 28% of them seen just once. The CDR3 contains 15 residues. Germline V gene data show CDR1 as MNHEY and CDR2 as SVGAGI. V lost 5 bases to trimming and J lost 10 bases, with 23 bases between them. Study-level results: Both naive CD4+ cell counts and diversity were greater in long-lived donors than in aged donors. Older age went with lower TCR beta diversity per million T cells, in a roughly linear way.

Drawn from each donor were ten milliliters of peripheral blood. Turning to this clonotype: Its antigen is still unknown.

The J gene is TRBJ1-1, the V gene TRBV6-5, with D possibly TRBD1 on 6 matching bases. The clonotype was recovered from a woman in her twenties or thirties in good health. Sequences were obtained from blood. DNA of the CDR3: TGTGCCAGCAGTGATTCCCGGGGGCCCCATTCCCGAGCTTTCTTT. It codes for CASSDSRGPHSRAFF.